Listed here are 8 T cell receptor beta chains from one sample, sequenced in a study of spatial heterogeneity in lung cancer. Time point reported: sample taken at primary tumor resection. Sequencing of whole RNA from tumor, nontumor lung or frozen PBMC involved no sorting. TCRdb fed the 5' RACE reads into MiXCR, producing one record per CDR3 protein. The sample has roughly 91,000 distinct CDR3 sequences; roughly a fifth are singletons. Sequencing used PBMCs, obtained at surgery. The receptors stem from a male donor with early-stage non-small cell lung cancer.

In this sample, this clonotype turned up a few times. The CDR3 DNA is TGCGCCAGCAGCGAGGACAGGGGCGAGCAGTACTTC. Protein: CASSEDRGEQYF. The chain combines TRBV5-1 with TRBJ2-7; 9 bases fit TRBD1. This CDR3 is built from 12 residues. The V gene end was trimmed by 4 bases and the J gene end by 6 bases; junction bases not matched to a gene: 2. In germline, CDR1 is SGHRS, CDR2 YFSETQ.

This clonotype was found a few times. The chain recombines TRBV28 with TRBJ1-4, with a weak D call TRBD1 (6 bases). This CDR3 comprises 15 residues. Trimming stripped 5 bases from V and 3 bases from J, with 13 bases between. The germline CDR1 and CDR2 sequences are MDHEN and SYDVKM. For the CDR3, the DNA is TGTGCCAGCAGTACCAAGACAGGTCCTAATGAAAAACTGTTTTTT. Its protein is CASSTKTGPNEKLFF.

The chain uses TRBV5-1 and TRBJ2-5, with 13 bases that match TRBD2. The V gene's germline CDR1 is SGHRS and CDR2 YFSETQ. After removal of 4 bases from V and 5 bases from J, the junction contained 5 bases not matched to a gene. The length of the CDR3 is 15 residues. The CDR3 reads CASSPTSGGQETQYF. In DNA, the CDR3 is TGCGCCAGCAGCCCGACTAGCGGGGGGCAGGAGACCCAGTACTTC.

The chain links TRBV2 to TRBJ1-2; D is unclear. Germline CDR1 SNHLY, CDR2 FYNNEI. This CDR3 is built from 11 residues. With 7 bases removed from V and 3 bases from J, the gap between germline ends came to 6 bases. CDR3: CASTPDYGYTF. The CDR3 bases are TGTGCCAGCACACCGGACTATGGCTACACCTTC.

There are a few counts of this clonotype. V gene TRBV19 combines with J gene TRBJ2-7, with TRBD2 matching over 12 bases. Germline-derived CDR1 and CDR2 are LNHDA and SQIVND (reference sequence). Unmatched junction bases numbered 3, after V lost 3 bases and J lost 3 bases. This CDR3 comprises 15 residues. The CDR3 region has the DNA TGTGCCAGTAGTATCGGGACTAGCGGGCTCTACGAGCAGTACTTC. It specifies CASSIGTSGLYEQYF.

This clonotype was seen more than once but under ten times. The J gene is TRBJ2-1, the V gene TRBV12-3 or TRBV12-4; 13 bases agree with TRBD2. The CDR3 has 15 residues. With 2 bases clipped from V and 8 bases from J, the junction kept 3 bases outside the gene matches. CDR3 nucleotide sequence: TGTGCCAGCAGTTTACGGACTAGCGGGAGTTATGAGCAGTTCTTC. Translation: CASSLRTSGSYEQFF.

The V and J genes are TRBV3-1 and TRBJ1-1; D perhaps matches TRBD1 (5 bases). Trimming shortened V by 1 base and J by 6 bases, and 9 bases separated the two germline ends. The CDR3 consists of 13 residues. The germline V gene encodes CDR1 LGHDT and CDR2 YNNKEL (reference sequence). CDR3 in DNA: TGTGCCAGCAGCCAAGGGGGGAGGCCTGAAGCTTTCTTT. Protein product: CASSQGGRPEAFF.

This clonotype was counted between two and nine times. The rearrangement uses TRBV6-2 or TRBV6-3 and TRBJ2-7, with D perhaps TRBD1 (6 bases). Trimming shortened V by 2 bases and J by 0 bases, and 8 bases separated the two germline ends. Germline CDR1 and CDR2: MNHEY and SVGEGT. CDR3 size: 14 residues. The CDR3 DNA follows: TGTGCCAGCAGTTACCTGGACAGCTCCTACGAGCAGTACTTC. Its protein product is CASSYLDSSYEQYF.